This T cell receptor beta chain came from a study of blood T cell repertoires in COVID-19. Study-level information: COVID-19 samples from acute and convalescent phases originated in the United States, Italy and Spain. PBMCs, B-cell-depleted T cells, or T cells provided the cDNA or gDNA that made up the material.

Original processing methods: Reference gene primer amplification gave nucleated cell count estimates. The repertoire was sequenced with immunoSEQ multiplex PCR; TCRdb's copy has only in-frame clones and lacks some. The V and J calls and the clone size are those of that table, but D and trimming were determined from the DNA. The table records some 120,000 clones, 84% of them present only once. CDR3 size: 12 residues. From germline, CDR1 is MNHEY and CDR2 SVGEGT. V was clipped by 4 bases and J by 5 bases, with 8 bases between them. Only one count was recorded for this clone. The source is a woman aged 25 to 39 who had recovered from COVID-19. This chain links TRBV6-2 or TRBV6-3 with TRBJ1-1; D ambiguous. The sequencing sample was made of peripheral blood. CDR3 residues: CASSLAWTEAFF. DNA of the CDR3: TGTGCCAGCAGTTTAGCTTGGACTGAAGCTTTCTTT.